This T cell receptor (beta chain) was identified in a study of T cell responses to AZD1222 COVID-19 vaccine. Clones were sequenced by immunoSEQ multiplex PCR, and TCRdb holds only the in-frame ones, with some missing. Here the sample spans some 60,000 clones, over 65% being singletons. Second-dose intervals of approximately 4 or approximately 12 weeks were pooled. There are 15 residues in the CDR3. The germline CDR1 and CDR2 sequences are SGHVS and FQNEAQ. V dropped 0 bases and J dropped 2 bases, with 7 bases sitting between them. The gene calls are TRBV7-8 and TRBJ2-2; D gene ambiguous. This clonotype originated in an adult who received the AZD1222 COVID-19 vaccine. Sequences were derived from peripheral blood, sampled 28 days after the second AZD1222 dose. Here the CDR3 DNA reads TGTGCCAGCAGCTTAGCTTGGCCAAACACCGGGGAGCTGTTTTTT. Translating gives CASSLAWPNTGELFF.